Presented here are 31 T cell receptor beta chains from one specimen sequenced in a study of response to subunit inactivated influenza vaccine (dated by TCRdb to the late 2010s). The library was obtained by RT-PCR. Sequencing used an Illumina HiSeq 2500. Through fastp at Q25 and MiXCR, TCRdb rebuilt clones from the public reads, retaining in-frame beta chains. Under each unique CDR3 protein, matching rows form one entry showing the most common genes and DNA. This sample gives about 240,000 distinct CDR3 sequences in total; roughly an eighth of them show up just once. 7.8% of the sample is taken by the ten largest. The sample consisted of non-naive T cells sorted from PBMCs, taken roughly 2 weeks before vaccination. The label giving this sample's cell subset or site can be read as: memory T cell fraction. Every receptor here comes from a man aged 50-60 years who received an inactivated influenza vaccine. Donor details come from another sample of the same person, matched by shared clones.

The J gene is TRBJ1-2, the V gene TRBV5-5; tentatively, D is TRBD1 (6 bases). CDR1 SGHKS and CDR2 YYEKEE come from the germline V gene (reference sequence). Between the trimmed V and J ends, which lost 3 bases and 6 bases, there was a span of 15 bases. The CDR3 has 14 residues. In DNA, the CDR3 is TGTGCCAGCAGCTCGGGAGGGACATTTGATGGCTACACCTTC. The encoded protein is CASSSGGTFDGYTF.

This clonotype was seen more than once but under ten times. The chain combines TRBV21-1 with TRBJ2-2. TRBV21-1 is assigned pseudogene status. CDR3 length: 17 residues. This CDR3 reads CASSKVGQRANTGELFF. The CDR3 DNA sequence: TGTGCCAGCAGCAAAGTTGGGCAGAGAGCGAATACCGGGGAGCTGTTTTTT.

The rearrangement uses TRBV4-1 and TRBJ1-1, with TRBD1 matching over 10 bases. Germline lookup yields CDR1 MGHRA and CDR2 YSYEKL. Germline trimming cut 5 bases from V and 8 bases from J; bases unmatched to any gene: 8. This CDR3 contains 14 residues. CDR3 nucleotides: TGCGCCAGCAGCTTCCGGGACAGGGGCCCGGAAGCTTTCTTT. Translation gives CASSFRDRGPEAFF.

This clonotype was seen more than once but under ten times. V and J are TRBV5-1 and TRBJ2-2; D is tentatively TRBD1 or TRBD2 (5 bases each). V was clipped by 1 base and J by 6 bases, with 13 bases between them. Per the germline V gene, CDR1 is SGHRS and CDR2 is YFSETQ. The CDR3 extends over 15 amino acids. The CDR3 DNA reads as TGCGCCAGCAGCTTGATGGGGGAGAGAGCCGGGGAGCTGTTTTTT. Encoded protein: CASSLMGERAGELFF.

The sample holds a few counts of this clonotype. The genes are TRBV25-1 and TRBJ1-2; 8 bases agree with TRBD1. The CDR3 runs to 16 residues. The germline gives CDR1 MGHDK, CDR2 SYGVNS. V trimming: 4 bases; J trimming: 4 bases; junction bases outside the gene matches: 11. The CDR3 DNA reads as TGTGCCAGCAGTGTCCCCCGTGGACAGGGAGGCTATGGCTACACCTTC. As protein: CASSVPRGQGGYGYTF.

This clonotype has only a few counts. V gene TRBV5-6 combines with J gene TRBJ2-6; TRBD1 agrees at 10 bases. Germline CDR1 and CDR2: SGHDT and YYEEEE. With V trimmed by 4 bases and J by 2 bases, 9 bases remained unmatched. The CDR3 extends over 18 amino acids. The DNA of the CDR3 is TGTGCCAGCAGCCAGCCGGGACAGGGGATTCCTGGGGCCAACGTCCTGACTTTC. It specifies CASSQPGQGIPGANVLTF.

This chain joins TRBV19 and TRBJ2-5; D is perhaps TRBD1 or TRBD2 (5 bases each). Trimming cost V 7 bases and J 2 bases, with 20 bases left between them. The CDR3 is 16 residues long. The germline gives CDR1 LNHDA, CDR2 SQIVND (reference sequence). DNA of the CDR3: TGTGCCAGTACCTCAAGGTGGGACGGGCTTCAAGAGACCCAGTACTTC. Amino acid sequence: CASTSRWDGLQETQYF.

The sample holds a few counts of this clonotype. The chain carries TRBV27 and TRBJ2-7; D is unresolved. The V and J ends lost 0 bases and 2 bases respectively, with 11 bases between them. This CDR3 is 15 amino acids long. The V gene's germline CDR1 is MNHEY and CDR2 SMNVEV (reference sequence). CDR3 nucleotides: TGTGCCAGCAGTTTATCCCGCGGCAGCACCTACGAGCAGTACTTC. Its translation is CASSLSRGSTYEQYF.

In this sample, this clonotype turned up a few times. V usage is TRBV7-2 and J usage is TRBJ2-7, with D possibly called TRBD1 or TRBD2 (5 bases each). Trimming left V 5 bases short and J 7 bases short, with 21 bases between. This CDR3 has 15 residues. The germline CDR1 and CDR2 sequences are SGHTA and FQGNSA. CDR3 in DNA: TGTGCCAGCAGCACCAAGGGACGAGCGGTTGGAGAGCAGTACTTC. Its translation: CASSTKGRAVGEQYF.

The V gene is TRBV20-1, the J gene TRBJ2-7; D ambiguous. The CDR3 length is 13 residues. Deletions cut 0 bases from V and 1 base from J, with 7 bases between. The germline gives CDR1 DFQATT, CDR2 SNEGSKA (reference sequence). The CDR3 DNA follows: TGCAGTGCTAGAGAACCAGGTTCCTACGAGCAGTACTTC. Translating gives CSAREPGSYEQYF.

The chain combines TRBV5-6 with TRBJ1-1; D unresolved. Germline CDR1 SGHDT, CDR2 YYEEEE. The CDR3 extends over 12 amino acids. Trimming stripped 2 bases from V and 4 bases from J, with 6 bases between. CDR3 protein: CASSFYGTEAFF. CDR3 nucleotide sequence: TGTGCCAGCAGCTTCTACGGCACTGAAGCTTTCTTT.

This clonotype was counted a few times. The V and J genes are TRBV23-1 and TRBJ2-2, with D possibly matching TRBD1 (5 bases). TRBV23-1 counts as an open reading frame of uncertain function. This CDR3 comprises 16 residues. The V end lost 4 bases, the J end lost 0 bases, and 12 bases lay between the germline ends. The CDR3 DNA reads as TGCGCCAGCAGTCGGGGCCAGACAACGAACACCGGGGAGCTGTTTTTT. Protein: CASSRGQTTNTGELFF.

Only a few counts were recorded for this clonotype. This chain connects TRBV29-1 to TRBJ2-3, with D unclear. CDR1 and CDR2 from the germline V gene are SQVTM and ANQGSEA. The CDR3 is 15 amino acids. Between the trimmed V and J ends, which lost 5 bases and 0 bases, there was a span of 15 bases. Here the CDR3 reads CSVPHDPSSTDTQYF. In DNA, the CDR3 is TGCAGCGTTCCCCACGACCCCTCTAGCACAGATACGCAGTATTTT.

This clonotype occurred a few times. The CDR3 bases are TGTGCCAGCAGTTCGGACAGGATTGAGCAGTACTTC. This translates into CASSSDRIEQYF. J is TRBJ2-7 and V is TRBV28, with 7 bases that match TRBD1. Germline CDR1 reads MDHEN; CDR2 reads SYDVKM. The trim removed 4 bases at V and 7 bases at J, leaving 4 bases unmatched. The CDR3 runs 12 residues.

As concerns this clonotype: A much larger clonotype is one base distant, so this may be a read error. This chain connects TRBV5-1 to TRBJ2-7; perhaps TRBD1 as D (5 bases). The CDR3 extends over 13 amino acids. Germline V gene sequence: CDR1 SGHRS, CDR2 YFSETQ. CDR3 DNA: TGCGCCAGCAGCAGGGGCCCTTCCTACGAGCAGCACTTC. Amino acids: CASSRGPSYEQHF. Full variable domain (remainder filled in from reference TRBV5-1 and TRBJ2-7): KAGVTQTPRYLIKTRGQQVTLSCSPISGHRSVSWYQQTPGQGLQFLFEYFSETQRNKGNFPGRFSGRQFSNSRSEMNVSTLELGDSALYLCASSRGPSYEQHFGPGTRLTVT.

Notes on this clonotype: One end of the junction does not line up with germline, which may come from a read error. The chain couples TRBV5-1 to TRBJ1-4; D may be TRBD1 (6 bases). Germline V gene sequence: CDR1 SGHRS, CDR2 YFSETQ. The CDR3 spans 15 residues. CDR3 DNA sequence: TGCGCCAGCAGCTTTCAGGGACAATCAAATGAAAAACTGCTTTTT. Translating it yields CASSFQGQSNEKLLF. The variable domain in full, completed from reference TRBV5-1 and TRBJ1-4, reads KAGVTQTPRYLIKTRGQQVTLSCSPISGHRSVSWYQQTPGQGLQFLFEYFSETQRNKGNFPGRFSGRQFSNSRSEMNVSTLELGDSALYLCASSFQGQSNEKLLFGSGTQLSVL.

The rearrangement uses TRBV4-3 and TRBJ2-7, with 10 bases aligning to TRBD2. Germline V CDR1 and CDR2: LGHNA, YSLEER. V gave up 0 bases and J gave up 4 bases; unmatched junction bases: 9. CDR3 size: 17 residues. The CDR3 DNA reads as TGCGCCAGCAGCCAAGATGTCGGGCTAGCGGGAGTTTACGAGCAGTACTTC. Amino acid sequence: CASSQDVGLAGVYEQYF.

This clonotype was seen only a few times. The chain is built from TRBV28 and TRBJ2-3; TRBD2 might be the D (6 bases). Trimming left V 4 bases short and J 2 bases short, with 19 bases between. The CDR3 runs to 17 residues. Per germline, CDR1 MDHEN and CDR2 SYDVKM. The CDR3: CASSSSWGDRSTDTQYF. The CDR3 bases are TGTGCCAGCAGTTCAAGTTGGGGGGACCGCTCCACAGATACGCAGTATTTT.

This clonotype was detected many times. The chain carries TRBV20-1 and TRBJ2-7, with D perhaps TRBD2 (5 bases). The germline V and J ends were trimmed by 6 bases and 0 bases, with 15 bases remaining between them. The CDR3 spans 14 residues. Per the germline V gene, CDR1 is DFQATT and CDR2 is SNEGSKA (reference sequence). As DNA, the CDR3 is TGCAGTGCCCGGACGGGGAGATACTCCTACGAGCAGTACTTC. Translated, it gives CSARTGRYSYEQYF.

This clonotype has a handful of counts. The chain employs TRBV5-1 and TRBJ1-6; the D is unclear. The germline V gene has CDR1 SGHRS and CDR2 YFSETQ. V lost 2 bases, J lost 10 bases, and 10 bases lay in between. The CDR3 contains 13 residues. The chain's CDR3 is CASSFWTDSPLHF. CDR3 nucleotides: TGCGCCAGCAGCTTTTGGACGGACTCACCCCTCCACTTT. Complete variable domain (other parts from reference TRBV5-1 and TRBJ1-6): KAGVTQTPRYLIKTRGQQVTLSCSPISGHRSVSWYQQTPGQGLQFLFEYFSETQRNKGNFPGRFSGRQFSNSRSEMNVSTLELGDSALYLCASSFWTDSPLHFGNGTRLTVT.

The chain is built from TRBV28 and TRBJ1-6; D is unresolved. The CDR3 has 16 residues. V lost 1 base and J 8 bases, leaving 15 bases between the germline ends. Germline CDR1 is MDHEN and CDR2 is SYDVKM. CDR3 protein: CASSLFGVRSDSPLHF. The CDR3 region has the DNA TGTGCCAGCAGTTTATTCGGAGTGCGGTCCGATTCACCCCTCCACTTT.

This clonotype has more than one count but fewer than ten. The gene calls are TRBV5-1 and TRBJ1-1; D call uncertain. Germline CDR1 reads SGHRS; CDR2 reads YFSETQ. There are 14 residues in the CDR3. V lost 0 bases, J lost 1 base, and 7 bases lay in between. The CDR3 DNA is TGCGCCAGCAGCTTGGACGGTGAGAACACTGAAGCTTTCTTT. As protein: CASSLDGENTEAFF.

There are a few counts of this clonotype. Here the CDR3 reads CASSLWGSGELFF. In nucleotides, the CDR3 is TGTGCCAGCAGCTTGTGGGGGTCCGGGGAGCTGTTTTTT. V gene TRBV5-6 combines with J gene TRBJ2-2; D may be TRBD1 or TRBD2 (5 bases each). Germline CDR1 SGHDT, CDR2 YYEEEE. This CDR3 contains 13 residues. Deletions cut 1 base from V and 6 bases from J, with 7 bases between.

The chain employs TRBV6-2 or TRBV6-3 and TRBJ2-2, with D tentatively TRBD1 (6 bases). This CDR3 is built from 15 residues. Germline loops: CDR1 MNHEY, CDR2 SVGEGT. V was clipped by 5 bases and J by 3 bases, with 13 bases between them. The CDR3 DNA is TGTGCCAGCAGTAGCCTAAACAGGGACACCGGGGAGCTGTTTTTT. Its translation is CASSSLNRDTGELFF.

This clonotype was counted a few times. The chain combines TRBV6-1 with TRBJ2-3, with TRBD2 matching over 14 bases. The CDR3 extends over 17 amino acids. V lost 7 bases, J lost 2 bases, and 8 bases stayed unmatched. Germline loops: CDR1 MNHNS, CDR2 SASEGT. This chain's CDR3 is CASTKTSGRVFTDTQYF. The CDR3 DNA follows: TGTGCCAGCACAAAGACTAGCGGGAGGGTCTTCACAGATACGCAGTATTTT.

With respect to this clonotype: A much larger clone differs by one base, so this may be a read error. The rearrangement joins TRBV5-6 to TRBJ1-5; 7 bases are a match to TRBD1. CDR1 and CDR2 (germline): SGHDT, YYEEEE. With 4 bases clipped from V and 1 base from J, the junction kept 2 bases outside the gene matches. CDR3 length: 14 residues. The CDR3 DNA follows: TGTGCCAGCAGCCTGGACAGGAGCAATCAGCCCCAGCATTTT. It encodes CASSLDRSNQPQHF.

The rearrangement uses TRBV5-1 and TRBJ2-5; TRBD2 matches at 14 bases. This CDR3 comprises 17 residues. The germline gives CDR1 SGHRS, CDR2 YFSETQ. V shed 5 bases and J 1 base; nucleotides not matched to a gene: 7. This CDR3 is CASSFGLAGGVQETQYF. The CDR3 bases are TGCGCCAGCAGTTTTGGACTAGCGGGGGGAGTCCAAGAGACCCAGTACTTC.

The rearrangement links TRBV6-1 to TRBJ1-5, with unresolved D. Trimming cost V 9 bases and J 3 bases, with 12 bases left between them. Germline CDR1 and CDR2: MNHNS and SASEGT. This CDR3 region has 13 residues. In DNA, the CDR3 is TGTGCCAGTAAGAGCACGATCAATCAGCCCCAGCATTTT. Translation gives CASKSTINQPQHF.

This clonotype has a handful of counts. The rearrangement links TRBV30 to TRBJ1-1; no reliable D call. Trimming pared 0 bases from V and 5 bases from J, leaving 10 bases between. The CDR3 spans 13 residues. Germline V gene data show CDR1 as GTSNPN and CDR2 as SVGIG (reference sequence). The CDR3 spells CAWSVRFPTEAFF. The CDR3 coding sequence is TGTGCCTGGAGTGTCAGGTTCCCGACTGAAGCTTTCTTT. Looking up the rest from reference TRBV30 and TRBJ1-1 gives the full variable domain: SQTIHQWPATLVQPVGSPLSLECTVEGTSNPNLYWYRQAAGRGLQLLFYSVGIGQISSEVPQNLSASRPQDRQFILSSKKLLLSDSGFYLCAWSVRFPTEAFFGQGTRLTVV.

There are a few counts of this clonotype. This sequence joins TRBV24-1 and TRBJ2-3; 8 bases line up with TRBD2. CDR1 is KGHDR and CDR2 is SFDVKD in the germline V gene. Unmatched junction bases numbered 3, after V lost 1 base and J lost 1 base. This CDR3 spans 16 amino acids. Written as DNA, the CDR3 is TGTGCCACCAGTGATTTAGCGGGAGTGGGCACAGATACGCAGTATTTT. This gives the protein CATSDLAGVGTDTQYF.

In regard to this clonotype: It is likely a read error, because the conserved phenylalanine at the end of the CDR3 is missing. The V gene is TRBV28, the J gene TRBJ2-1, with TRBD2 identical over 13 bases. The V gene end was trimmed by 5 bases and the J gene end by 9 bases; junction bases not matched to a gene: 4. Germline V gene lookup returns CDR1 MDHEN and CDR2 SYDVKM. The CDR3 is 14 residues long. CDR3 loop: CASSRTSGRAEQFL. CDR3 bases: TGTGCCAGCAGTCGGACTAGCGGGAGAGCTGAGCAGTTCCTC.